These 27 T cell receptor beta chains originate from one sample sequenced in a study of control samples from healthy donors and cancer patients (dated by TCRdb to about 2020). Library construction relied on the immunoSEQ multiplex PCR assay. The source is immuneACCESS, and TCRdb retained only in-frame sequences with V and J called. Part of the clones is not carried over; for the studies checked, unresolved V genes explain less than half of this, and the remainder is unexplained. For this sample the table gives approximately 150,000 clones, of which roughly 94% were detected only once. The ten largest clonotypes hold about an eighth of the sample. Specimen: blood. These receptors all stem from a middle-aged man in good health.

The chain links TRBV9 to TRBJ1-6; D not resolved. The CDR3 is 17 amino acids. Germline V gene sequence: CDR1 SGDLS, CDR2 YYNGEE. V dropped 3 bases and J dropped 6 bases, with 19 bases sitting between them. CDR3 region: CASSAFRAPGSNSPLHF. The CDR3 DNA sequence: TGTGCCAGCAGCGCGTTCCGGGCTCCTGGCAGTAATTCACCCCTCCACTTT.

This chain uses TRBV27 with TRBJ1-4; 12 bases align to TRBD1. The CDR3 extends over 18 amino acids. V was pared by 9 bases and J by 0 bases, with 11 bases of the junction left unmatched. Germline V gives CDR1 MNHEY, CDR2 SMNVEV (reference sequence). The CDR3 is CASRKGTGGRATNEKLFF. As DNA, the CDR3 is TGTGCCAGTAGAAAGGGGACAGGGGGCAGGGCAACTAATGAAAAACTGTTTTTT. The full variable domain, its missing parts supplied by reference TRBV27 and TRBJ1-4, is EAQVTQNPRYLITVTGKKLTVTCSQNMNHEYMSWYRQDPGLGLRQIYYSMNVEVTDKGDVPEGYKVSRKEKRNFPLILESPSPNQTSLYFCASRKGTGGRATNEKLFFGSGTQLSVL.

The chain uses TRBV13 and TRBJ2-4, with D perhaps matching TRBD1 (7 bases). The V and J ends lost 1 base and 0 bases respectively, with 10 bases between them. The CDR3 is 16 residues long. Germline lookup yields CDR1 PRHDT and CDR2 FYEKMQ (reference sequence). The CDR3 DNA sequence: TGTGCCAGCAGCTTAGCAGGGGGGACAGCCAAAAACATTCAGTACTTC. Its protein is CASSLAGGTAKNIQYF.

This sequence joins TRBV4-3 and TRBJ1-1; D perhaps matches TRBD1 (5 bases). The CDR3 spans 14 residues. The ends were cut back, 5 bases at V and 0 bases at J, with 10 bases in the middle. Germline V gene sequence: CDR1 LGHNA, CDR2 YSLEER. The CDR3 DNA follows: TGCGCCAGCAGCGACAGCTTAATGAACACTGAAGCTTTCTTT. It codes for CASSDSLMNTEAFF.

The V gene is TRBV5-4, the J gene TRBJ1-2, with TRBD1 matching 8 bases. V lost 4 bases to trimming and J lost 2 bases; unmatched junction nucleotides: 4. The length of the CDR3 is 14 residues. Germline V gene lookup returns CDR1 SGHNT and CDR2 YYREEE (reference sequence). The CDR3 DNA follows: TGTGCCAGCAGCACGGGACAGGCAAACTATGGCTACACCTTC. This codes for CASSTGQANYGYTF.

On this clone: Its ends do not fully match the called genes, so a read error is possible. Other DNA sequences in the same sample also yield this CDR3. The chain is built from TRBV6-1 and TRBJ1-1, with D possibly matching TRBD1 (6 bases). The CDR3 covers 17 residues. Looked up from germline, CDR1 is MNHNS and CDR2 is SASEGT. The CDR3 reads CASSEAPWEGHNTEAFF. CDR3 in DNA: TGCGCCAGCAGTGAAGCGCCCTGGGAGGGACATAACACTGAAGCTTTCTTT.

The CDR3: CASSLGLAGASDTQYF. The CDR3 nucleotides read TGCGCCAGCAGCTTAGGACTAGCGGGAGCCTCAGATACGCAGTATTTT. The chain is built from TRBV5-1 and TRBJ2-3; TRBD2 matches at 13 bases. Germline V gives CDR1 SGHRS, CDR2 YFSETQ. The CDR3 spans 16 residues. J was trimmed by 4 bases and V by 2 bases; bases with no gene match: 4.

This clone was picked up a small number of times. The genes are TRBV2 and TRBJ1-5; 7 nucleotides line up with TRBD1. This CDR3 is 17 amino acids long. Losses at the gene ends were 6 bases for V and 6 bases for J; bases not matched to a gene: 17. Germline lookup yields CDR1 SNHLY and CDR2 FYNNEI. The CDR3 DNA is TGTGCCAGCAGCGTTAGGCAGGGGGTTGATTGGAGTCAGCCCCAGCATTTT. Its translation: CASSVRQGVDWSQPQHF.

The chain couples TRBV6-1 to TRBJ1-5; D remains ambiguous. This CDR3 has 19 amino acids. With 1 base removed from V and 1 base from J, the gap between germline ends came to 20 bases. In germline, CDR1 is MNHNS, CDR2 SASEGT. CDR3: CASSEVFWAARLSNQPQHF. CDR3 coding DNA: TGTGCCAGCAGTGAAGTATTTTGGGCCGCGAGGCTCAGCAATCAGCCCCAGCATTTT.

The chain links TRBV10-3 to TRBJ1-1; D perhaps matches TRBD1 (5 bases). The CDR3 totals 15 residues. The V gene's germline CDR1 is ENHRY and CDR2 SYGVKD. Trimming took 6 bases from V and 1 from J, leaving 15 bases between them. DNA for the CDR3: TGTGCCATCAGGGTATCAACAGGTTCGAACACTGAAGCTTTCTTT. Translated, it gives CAIRVSTGSNTEAFF.

The chain carries TRBV30 and TRBJ1-4; D remains unclear. Gene TRBJ2-2 matches the end of the DNA better, so the J call may be wrong. From germline, CDR1 is GTSNPN and CDR2 SVGIG (reference sequence). The CDR3 has 11 residues. CDR3 nucleotides: TGTGCCTGGAGTATGCGACGGGAGCTGTTTTTT. Residues: CAWSMRRELFF.

This chain connects TRBV10-3 to TRBJ2-3; D is perhaps TRBD1 or TRBD2 (6 bases each). Trimming stripped 0 bases from V and 4 bases from J, with 17 bases between. Germline assignment: CDR1 ENHRY and CDR2 SYGVKD. The CDR3 spans 17 residues. This chain's CDR3 is CAISESARGVGSDTQYF. The CDR3 DNA reads as TGTGCCATCAGTGAGTCGGCGAGGGGGGTGGGCTCAGATACGCAGTATTTT.

The chain uses TRBV27 and TRBJ2-1; D remains unclear. This CDR3 has 15 amino acids. The germline V gene encodes CDR1 MNHEY and CDR2 SMNVEV (reference sequence). Trimming left V 3 bases short and J 0 bases short, with 9 bases between. The CDR3 sequence: CASSFRTGSYNEQFF. The CDR3 DNA reads TGTGCCAGCAGTTTCCGGACGGGCTCCTACAATGAGCAGTTCTTC.

The chain links TRBV7-9 to TRBJ2-1, with 12 bases lining up with TRBD2. Germline trimming cut 5 bases from V and 7 bases from J; bases unmatched to any gene: 9. In germline, CDR1 is SEHNR, CDR2 FQNEAQ (reference sequence). The CDR3 spans 16 residues. CDR3 protein: CASSERTSGTRNEQFF. In DNA, the CDR3 is TGTGCCAGCAGCGAGAGGACTAGCGGGACGCGGAATGAGCAGTTCTTC.

CDR3 sequence (DNA): TGTGCCACCAAGAGGGACAGACTCTCCTACGAGCAGTACTTC. It encodes CATKRDRLSYEQYF. The V gene is TRBV6-5, the J gene TRBJ2-7; 7 nucleotides line up with TRBD1. The germline V gene has CDR1 MNHEY and CDR2 SVGAGI. The CDR3 loop spans 14 amino acids. V dropped 10 bases and J dropped 0; count of bases not matched to a gene: 9.

The genes are TRBV4-2 and TRBJ2-5, with D possibly TRBD2 on 6 matching bases. The CDR3 length is 15 residues. With 0 bases removed from V and 6 bases from J, the gap between germline ends came to 14 bases. Per germline, CDR1 LGHNA and CDR2 YNFKEQ. CDR3 sequence (DNA): TGTGCCAGCAGCCAAGATCCGGAGGGGTGGAAGACCCAGTACTTC. This gives the protein CASSQDPEGWKTQYF.

The chain joins TRBV6-4 to TRBJ2-3, with D perhaps TRBD2 (5 bases). The CDR3 consists of 15 residues. With 0 bases removed from V and 3 bases from J, the gap between germline ends came to 10 bases. Germline V CDR1 and CDR2: MRHNA, SNTAGT. DNA of the CDR3: TGTGCCAGCAGTGACTCGAGTACTAGAACAGATACGCAGTATTTT. Encoded protein: CASSDSSTRTDTQYF.

The chain recombines TRBV11-2 with TRBJ2-1; tentatively, D is TRBD1 (6 bases). V was cut by 0 bases and J by 6 bases, with 15 bases left in between. The CDR3 contains 16 residues. The germline V gene has CDR1 SGHAT and CDR2 FQNNGV. The CDR3 DNA follows: TGTGCCAGCAGCTTAGATTTACAGGGTGGGTCCAATGAGCAGTTCTTC. It is translated as CASSLDLQGGSNEQFF.

This clone was counted a single time. V and J are TRBV28 and TRBJ2-2, with D perhaps assigned TRBD1 or TRBD2 (5 bases each). The CDR3 extends over 16 amino acids. Germline V lookup: CDR1 MDHEN, CDR2 SYDVKM. V was clipped by 3 bases and J by 1 base, with 12 bases between them. The chain's CDR3 is CASSFPWGKNTGELFF. Written as DNA, the CDR3 is TGTGCCAGCAGTTTCCCTTGGGGGAAGAACACCGGGGAGCTGTTTTTT.

This clone is a singleton in its sample. This sequence joins TRBV28 and TRBJ1-1; possible D gene TRBD1, 6 bases. Germline-derived CDR1 and CDR2 are MDHEN and SYDVKM. V gave up 6 bases and J gave up 3 bases, with 20 bases separating them. This CDR3 region has 16 residues. DNA of the CDR3: TGTGCCAGCAGCCTTCATCGGGGGGGCGGATACACTGAAGCTTTCTTT. Translated, it gives CASSLHRGGGYTEAFF.

The chain recombines TRBV7-9 with TRBJ1-2; TRBD1 is a possible D gene (5 bases). There are 15 residues in the CDR3. Deletions cut 0 bases from V and 6 bases from J, with 14 bases between. CDR1 is SEHNR and CDR2 is FQNEAQ in the germline V gene (reference sequence). In DNA form, the CDR3 reads TGTGCCAGCAGCTTAGCGGACACATGGAACGATGGCTACACCTTC. The encoded protein is CASSLADTWNDGYTF.

V is TRBV5-4 and J is TRBJ1-5; no definite D call. Germline CDR1 and CDR2: SGHNT and YYREEE (reference sequence). V was clipped by 0 bases and J by 11 bases, with 9 bases between them. The CDR3 totals 12 residues. Here the CDR3 DNA reads TGTGCCAGCAGCTTGGACAGAAGTTCCCAGCATTTT. It translates to CASSLDRSSQHF.

The V and J genes are TRBV6-2 or TRBV6-3 and TRBJ1-4; D is unclear. The V gene lost 2 bases and the J gene lost 8 bases, with 12 bases spanning the gap. Germline values: CDR1 MNHEY, CDR2 SVGEGT. The CDR3 covers 14 residues. The CDR3 region has the DNA TGTGCCAGCAGTTACGCCAGCACCTCCGAAAAACTGTTTTTT. Protein: CASSYASTSEKLFF.

CDR3 residues: CASSLPQTGGYGYTF. The CDR3 DNA reads TGTGCCAGCAGTCTACCGCAGACAGGGGGCTATGGCTACACCTTC. The chain joins TRBV28 to TRBJ1-2; 9 nucleotides agree with TRBD1. Germline trimming cut 5 bases from V and 4 bases from J; bases unmatched to any gene: 8. CDR1 and CDR2 (germline): MDHEN, SYDVKM. This CDR3 is built from 15 residues.

Of note for this clone: The same CDR3 also results from other DNA sequences found in this sample. The J gene is TRBJ2-2, the V gene TRBV6-5; 12 nucleotides match TRBD1. The CDR3 sequence is 15 residues long. The junction had 5 bases not matched to a gene; V was cut back by 6 bases and J by 6 bases. From germline, CDR1 is MNHEY and CDR2 SVGAGI. The CDR3 DNA reads as TGTGCCAGCAGCCGGGGACAGGGGGCTGCCGGGGAGCTGTTTTTT. It encodes CASSRGQGAAGELFF.

This chain links TRBV6-5 with TRBJ2-5, with D perhaps matching TRBD1 (6 bases). V gave up 5 bases and J gave up 2 bases, with 15 bases separating them. CDR3 length: 15 residues. Germline V gives CDR1 MNHEY, CDR2 SVGAGI. The CDR3 coding sequence is TGTGCCAGCAGTACAACCGGGACAAAGCAAGAGACCCAGTACTTC. Protein: CASSTTGTKQETQYF.

The chain has TRBV19 and TRBJ2-3; 9 bases map to TRBD2. CDR3 length: 14 amino acids. Looked up from germline, CDR1 is LNHDA and CDR2 is SQIVND (reference sequence). V was clipped by 7 bases and J by 7 bases; unmatched bases: 9. The CDR3: CASTTAGGPNTQYF. CDR3 in DNA: TGTGCCAGTACGACGGCGGGAGGGCCTAATACGCAGTATTTT.